This T cell receptor (beta chain) stems from a study of technical replicates of blood from several donors (dated by TCRdb to about 2017). Concerning this clone: This receptor's antigen is unknown. No quality values exist for individual bases; no much larger clone is one base distant.

Libraries came from the immunoSEQ multiplex PCR assay. Held by TCRdb, this immuneACCESS table contains in-frame sequences only and omits some clones. Under half of the omission traces to an unresolved V gene where checked; the cause of the rest is unknown. This sample gives approximately 79,000 clones in total; 95% to 97% of them show up just once. Clones ranked in the top ten supply roughly 0.3% of the sample. What was sequenced was T cells isolated from PBMCs. This receptor was obtained from a human donor in good health.

The CDR3 region reads CASSPKSGRYNEQFF. The DNA reads TGTGCCAGCAGCCCCAAGAGCGGGAGGTACAATGAGCAGTTCTTC. Rearrangement joined TRBV4-2 to TRBJ2-1, and TRBD2 aligns with 9 junction nucleotides. V has 4 bases trimmed and J has 4 bases trimmed; junction bases matching no gene number 5. The CDR3 holds 15 amino acids from the cysteine to the phenylalanine. The read is trimmed to its CDR3 DNA, 45 bases read in frame from base 1. CDR1 LGHNA and CDR2 YNFKEQ are derived from the germline V gene.